One and the same sample provided the 2 T cell receptor beta chains below, sequenced in a study of early T cells in non-severe SARS-CoV-2 infection. TCRdb analysed the 5' RACE reads with MiXCR anew, one entry per CDR3 protein. This sample yields more than 65,000 distinct CDR3 sequences, of which 4.6% are seen a single time; roughly 3.6% belongs to the top ten. The sample consisted of whole blood, taken at baseline. These receptors came from an adult who was a healthcare worker with PCR-confirmed SARS-CoV-2 infection or an uninfected control (not recorded which). The donor label of this sample is uncertain.

V usage is TRBV15 and J usage is TRBJ1-6; perhaps TRBD1 as D (6 bases). The CDR3 totals 16 residues. Trimming took off 0 bases at V and 7 bases at J, with 13 bases between the two ends. CDR1 and CDR2 from the germline V gene are LNHNV and YYDKDF (reference sequence). The CDR3 sequence: CATSRDRGTMNSPLHF. For the CDR3, the DNA is TGTGCCACCAGCAGAGATCGTGGGACAATGAATTCACCCCTCCACTTT. Filled out from reference TRBV15 and TRBJ1-6, the complete variable domain reads DAMVIQNPRYQVTQFGKPVTLSCSQTLNHNVMYWYQQKSSQAPKLLFHYYDKDFNNEADTPDNFQSRRPNTSFCFLDIRSPGLGDTAMYLCATSRDRGTMNSPLHFGNGTRLTVT.

This clonotype was counted at least ten times. The chain's CDR3 is CASSLGEGGEAFF. The DNA of the CDR3 is TGTGCCAGCAGCTTAGGGGAGGGTGGTGAAGCTTTCTTT. J is TRBJ1-1 and V is TRBV7-6; D gene ambiguous. With 1 base removed from V and 7 bases from J, the gap between germline ends came to 10 bases. The CDR3 is 13 residues long. Germline CDR1 SGHVS, CDR2 FNYEAQ.